These 21 T cell receptor beta chains were sequenced from one sample in a study of cytomegalovirus exposure and HLA in healthy donors. Primers for the PCR totalled 60 Vbeta and 13 Jbeta. Using immunoSEQ multiplex PCR, the repertoire was profiled, and TCRdb retains in-frame clones only, with some absent. In the table there are roughly 78,000 clones, 60% to 75% of which are singletons. The sample consisted of PBMCs. The receptors were sampled from a man in his forties in good health and CMV-seropositive.

The rearrangement uses TRBV29-1 and TRBJ2-7, with 10 bases aligning to TRBD2. The CDR3 totals 14 residues. The V segment lost 5 bases and the J segment 5 bases; nucleotides outside the gene matches: 9. CDR1 is SQVTM and CDR2 is ANQGSEA in the germline V gene. This chain's CDR3 is CSVSSTSGSHEQYF. In DNA form, the CDR3 reads TGCAGCGTTAGTTCGACTAGCGGGTCCCACGAGCAGTACTTC.

This clone has more than one count but fewer than ten. This rearrangement joins TRBV28 to TRBJ2-5; 13 bases fit TRBD2. Losses at the gene ends were 8 bases for V and 5 bases for J; bases not matched to a gene: 2. This CDR3 contains 13 residues. The germline gives CDR1 MDHEN, CDR2 SYDVKM. For the CDR3, the DNA is TGTGCCAGCGGGACTAGCGGGGTTGAGACCCAGTACTTC. Amino acids: CASGTSGVETQYF.

V usage is TRBV7-2 and J usage is TRBJ2-3; D gene ambiguous. Trimming took 4 bases from V and 3 from J, leaving 11 bases between them. Per the germline V gene, CDR1 is SGHTA and CDR2 is FQGNSA. The CDR3 contains 14 residues. CDR3 loop: CASSSLFVTDTQYF. In DNA, the CDR3 is TGTGCCAGCAGCTCCCTCTTCGTAACAGATACGCAGTATTTT.

The chain is built from TRBV30 and TRBJ1-1; 7 bases match TRBD1. Unmatched junction bases numbered 6, after V lost 0 bases and J lost 5 bases. Per germline, CDR1 GTSNPN and CDR2 SVGIG (reference sequence). The CDR3 spans 14 residues. The CDR3 DNA follows: TGTGCCTGGAGTGTACAGGGGAAGGGGACTGAAGCTTTCTTT. It specifies CAWSVQGKGTEAFF.

This clone appeared a single time. V and J are TRBV23-1 and TRBJ1-2, with 10 bases aligning to TRBD1. TRBV23-1 has ORF status, its function being uncertain. Unmatched junction bases numbered 12, after V lost 1 base and J lost 7 bases. The CDR3 has 17 amino acids. CDR3 residues: CASSQFLPGQGFCGYTF. The CDR3 DNA sequence: TGCGCCAGCAGTCAATTCCTCCCGGGACAGGGGTTTTGTGGCTACACCTTC.

This chain joins TRBV5-4 and TRBJ1-1; 8 bases map to TRBD1. V was pared by 5 bases and J by 8 bases, with 8 bases of the junction left unmatched. Looked up from germline, CDR1 is SGHNT and CDR2 is YYREEE (reference sequence). The CDR3 has 13 residues. The CDR3 loop is CASRLTGAEEAFF. In DNA, the CDR3 is TGTGCCAGCAGGTTGACAGGGGCGGAGGAAGCTTTCTTT.

The chain has TRBV7-6 and TRBJ2-7; 7 bases are a match to TRBD2. The germline V gene has CDR1 SGHVS and CDR2 FNYEAQ. The CDR3 covers 14 residues. The trim removed 6 bases at V and 4 bases at J, leaving 9 bases unmatched. The CDR3 region has the DNA TGTGCCAGCAGTCCTTCTAGCGGACTTTACGAGCAGTACTTC. Its translation is CASSPSSGLYEQYF.

The chain links TRBV2 to TRBJ2-1; 9 bases agree with TRBD2. The CDR3 consists of 15 residues. Trimming at V came to 2 bases and at J to 7 bases, leaving 6 bases not matched to a gene. In germline, CDR1 is SNHLY, CDR2 FYNNEI. In DNA, the CDR3 is TGTGCCAGCAGTGAAAGGTCTAGCGGGGCTAATGAGCAGTTCTTC. Its protein is CASSERSSGANEQFF.

This chain uses TRBV2 with TRBJ2-1; 14 nucleotides agree with TRBD2. The junction had 7 bases not matched to a gene; V was cut back by 6 bases and J by 9 bases. Germline values: CDR1 SNHLY, CDR2 FYNNEI. This CDR3 is 15 amino acids long. This CDR3 is CASRGLAGGRGEQFF. CDR3 nucleotide sequence: TGTGCCAGCAGAGGACTAGCGGGGGGCCGCGGTGAGCAGTTCTTC. Drawing the rest from reference TRBV2 and TRBJ2-1, the complete variable domain is EPEVTQTPSHQVTQMGQEVILRCVPISNHLYFYWYRQILGQKVEFLVSFYNNEISEKSEIFDDQFSVERPDGSNFTLKIRSTKLEDSAMYFCASRGLAGGRGEQFFGPGTRLTVL.

This clone was picked up a small number of times. This sequence joins TRBV6-5 and TRBJ1-2; possibly TRBD1 for D (6 bases). Trimming removed 5 bases at V and 6 bases at J, with 16 bases between. Germline CDR1 is MNHEY and CDR2 is SVGAGI. The CDR3 totals 14 residues. The CDR3 coding sequence is TGTGCCAGCAGTCTAAGGGGGGGTTGGGATGGCTACACCTTC. It codes for CASSLRGGWDGYTF.

This clone was seen just once. V usage is TRBV6-6 and J usage is TRBJ1-5; 8 bases align to TRBD1. This CDR3 region has 16 residues. V gave up 6 bases and J gave up 3 bases; unmatched junction bases: 10. CDR1 MNHNY and CDR2 SVGAGI come from the germline V gene (reference sequence). DNA for the CDR3: TGTGCCAGCAGGGGCGGACAGGGTCCCAACAATCAGCCCCAGCATTTT. Amino acids: CASRGGQGPNNQPQHF.

This clone has only one observation. The gene calls are TRBV6-6 and TRBJ2-7; tentatively, D is TRBD1 (6 bases). V lost 6 bases to trimming and J lost 0 bases, with 12 bases between them. The V gene's germline CDR1 is MNHNY and CDR2 SVGAGI (reference sequence). CDR3 size: 14 residues. The DNA for the CDR3 is TGTGCCAGCAGCCTAGGGGGTAGCTCCTACGAGCAGTACTTC. This codes for CASSLGGSSYEQYF.

The chain employs TRBV7-8 and TRBJ2-5; 9 bases line up with TRBD2. The CDR3 spans 15 residues. Germline CDR1 SGHVS, CDR2 FQNEAQ. V was pared by 7 bases and J by 5 bases, with 11 bases of the junction left unmatched. DNA for the CDR3: TGTGCCAGCAACGTAGGAGCGGGGGGCCGGGAGACCCAGTACTTC. Protein: CASNVGAGGRETQYF.

The chain couples TRBV4-2 to TRBJ2-3; 7 bases align to TRBD1. Germline lookup yields CDR1 LGHNA and CDR2 YNFKEQ. The V gene end was trimmed by 0 bases and the J gene end by 4 bases; junction bases not matched to a gene: 7. The CDR3 sequence is 16 residues long. The CDR3: CASSQDLGRGSDTQYF. CDR3 bases: TGTGCCAGCAGCCAAGATTTGGGCAGGGGGTCAGATACGCAGTATTTT.

This clone was seen just once. The chain uses TRBV10-3 and TRBJ2-3, with 12 positions matching TRBD2. V dropped 2 bases and J dropped 3; count of bases not matched to a gene: 3. The CDR3 contains 16 residues. Germline V gene sequence: CDR1 ENHRY, CDR2 SYGVKD. CDR3 sequence: CAISEVLAGGTDTQYF. As DNA, the CDR3 is TGTGCCATCAGTGAGGTACTAGCGGGGGGTACAGATACGCAGTATTTT.

The gene calls are TRBV6-5 and TRBJ1-1; D remains ambiguous. This CDR3 has 15 amino acids. The V end was cut by 6 bases, the J end by 5 bases, with 19 bases between. Germline CDR1 reads MNHEY; CDR2 reads SVGAGI. Here the CDR3 DNA reads TGTGCCAGCAGCTCCCGGGCCGAAAGAGGGACTGAAGCTTTCTTT. The encoded protein is CASSSRAERGTEAFF.

The V gene is TRBV9, the J gene TRBJ2-1, with TRBD2 matching 16 bases. Losses at the gene ends were 4 bases for V and 13 bases for J; bases not matched to a gene: 8. Germline V gene data show CDR1 as SGDLS and CDR2 as YYNGEE. This CDR3 has 15 residues. DNA for the CDR3: TGTGCCAGCAGCCTTGGGACTAGCGGGGGGGCCGGTCAGTTCTTC. Its translation: CASSLGTSGGAGQFF.

The rearrangement joins TRBV4-2 to TRBJ1-1; no reliable D call. CDR3 length: 12 amino acids. V gave up 0 bases and J gave up 10 bases, with 9 bases separating them. The germline CDR1 and CDR2 sequences are LGHNA and YNFKEQ. CDR3 in amino acids: CASSQDMRVAFF. The CDR3 DNA is TGTGCCAGCAGCCAAGATATGAGGGTAGCTTTCTTT.

This sequence joins TRBV28 and TRBJ1-5; a weak D match, TRBD1 (5 bases). This CDR3 comprises 15 residues. Germline V gene lookup returns CDR1 MDHEN and CDR2 SYDVKM. The V end lost 7 bases, the J end lost 5 bases, and 18 bases lay between the germline ends. The CDR3 reads CASNHAAAGHQPQHF. The CDR3 DNA reads TGTGCCAGCAATCACGCGGCAGCAGGGCATCAGCCCCAGCATTTT.

This clone has a handful of counts. This sequence joins TRBV10-3 and TRBJ2-1, with 12 bases fitting TRBD1. CDR1 and CDR2 (germline): ENHRY, SYGVKD. Losses at the gene ends were 3 bases for V and 8 bases for J; bases not matched to a gene: 8. The CDR3 contains 16 residues. CDR3 nucleotide sequence: TGTGCCATCAGTGAACCGGGACAGGGGGCGGGGGATGAGCAGTTCTTC. Its protein product is CAISEPGQGAGDEQFF.

This clone was seen a few times. The gene calls are TRBV9 and TRBJ1-2; D is unresolved. The CDR3 is 15 residues long. Trimming took 0 bases from V and 0 from J, leaving 9 bases between them. Germline CDR1 and CDR2: SGDLS and YYNGEE. As DNA, the CDR3 is TGTGCCAGCAGCGTAGGGGCACTAGCTAACTATGGCTACACCTTC. This codes for CASSVGALANYGYTF.